One TCR beta chain is described in this entry. Its specific antigen is unknown. Base qualities are not at hand, and no much larger clone is one base apart. The library was generated by 5' RACE. TCRdb records Illumina HiSeq 2500 as the sequencer. A second 7 to 11 cycle PCR used a sample-barcoded 5' primer and a J-beta primer mix. Each TCR beta cDNA molecule received a unique molecular identifier from a template-switch 5' adaptor carrying 12 random nucleotides. Each sample yielded at least 2.5 million CDR3-containing paired-end reads. The Mint cDNA synthesis kit, primed by a TRBC-specific oligonucleotide, was used to synthesize first-strand cDNA from all RNA. All cDNA was treated with uracil-DNA glycosylase and then went through a first 18-cycle PCR with the universal primers M1SS and BC2_uni_R. The paper's processing steps were these. Normalization of each sample was performed by random selection of 1 million high-quality reads, each carrying a distinct molecular identifier. Instead of being binned into consensus sequences, reads that shared molecular identifiers were thrown out. MiTCR, set to a Q25 quality threshold and the strictest error-elimination algorithm, was used for CDR3 identification, clonotype clustering and error correction. Lower-bound total TCR beta diversity was estimated with a nonparametric unseen species model using Euler transformation. TCRdb reprocessing: public reads trimmed at Q25 with fastp, clones called with MiXCR, in-frame beta chains kept. Rows merge per CDR3 protein into single entries with the most common DNA and genes. These V and J calls originate from TCRdb's pipeline instead of the authors' own analysis. In this sample the table shows roughly 1.5 million distinct CDR3 sequences, approximately 43% of which occur a single time. The ten biggest clones cover about 4.1% of the sample.

The source of the sample is a study of blood T cells in healthy people across ages (dated by TCRdb to 2014 to 2015). Looking at the study overall: Template switching captured roughly one uniquely barcoded TCR beta cDNA molecule per two T cells in model experiments. To track age-related changes in TCR beta repertoire diversity, the study relied on deep sequencing normalized with unique cDNA molecular identifiers. Two additional independent replicas of 1 million unique cDNA reads from the same blood draw were analyzed for two donors (one aged 18 to 30 and one aged 80 or older). Four age groups were formed from the donors: young (average about 17 years), middle-aged (more than 35), aged (roughly 58) and long-lived (82). Donors of different ages were randomly distributed across sequencing lanes to avoid experimental bias. Study-level results and caveats: Observed TCR beta diversity correlated strongly with the percentage of naive T cells measured by flow cytometry. Conclusive comparison of naive and antigen-experienced compartments was prevented by the profiling of bulk unsorted PBMCs. As age increased, observed TCR beta diversity per million T cells dropped in a roughly linear way, and a significant reduction was already evident by age 40. Estimates of total diversity based on one million sequenced T cells were considered lower bounds and underestimates. Because donor CMV infection status was unknown, age-related changes in expanded clonotypes were potentially confounded. Compared with the aged group, the long-lived group had more naive CD4+ T cells, fewer expanded clones and increased TCR diversity, a pattern suggesting age selection.

Systemically healthy Caucasian individuals from Russia, 35 to 50 in total and aged roughly 6 to 100 years, were included as donors. Approximately 10 milliliters of peripheral blood were collected from each donor into EDTA-treated Vacutainer tubes. Ficoll-Paque density-gradient centrifugation was used to isolate PBMCs, with at least 6 million obtained per sample. Total RNA was extracted from PBMCs with Trizol reagent, with at least 6 micrograms obtained per sample. For every donor, flow cytometry on a PBMC aliquot measured the percentage of naive CD45RAhigh/CD27high T cells. The germline V gene (reference sequence) specifies GTSNPN as CDR1 and SVGIG as CDR2. Unmatched junction bases come to 14, with V trimmed by 1 base and J by 11 bases. The CDR3 runs 15 residues from the cysteine to the phenylalanine. Here the CDR3 DNA is all that survives: 45 bases in frame from base 1.

Sequencing was performed on blood. The sequence came from a woman under 30 in good health. The V gene is TRBV30 and the J gene is TRBJ2-5; 9 central bases correspond to TRBD2. Here is the DNA: TGTGCCTGGAGTGCGGGGGAACTAGCGGGTGCCCAGCAGTACTTC. This translates into CAWSAGELAGAQQYF. Reference TRBV30 and TRBJ2-5 genes cover what lies past the CDR3, so the full variable domain is SQTIHQWPATLVQPVGSPLSLECTVEGTSNPNLYWYRQAAGRGLQLLFYSVGIGQISSEVPQNLSASRPQDRQFILSSKKLLLSDSGFYLCAWSAGELAGAQQYFGPGTRLLVL.